Below, 2 T cell receptor beta chains from the same sample are listed, as sequenced in a study of blood T cell repertoires in COVID-19. Profiling relied on immunoSEQ multiplex PCR, and the TCRdb table lists in-frame clones only, not all of them. The profile covers fewer than 250,000 clones, with about 80% appearing a single time and roughly 1.8% taken by the ten largest. Sequenced: PBMCs or T cells enriched from blood (not recorded which). Receptor source: a man in his 60s who had recovered from COVID-19.

This clone occurred once. The DNA for the CDR3 is TGTGCCAGCAGGTGGGCTAGCGGACATTCAGATACGCAGTATTTT. It yields the protein CASRWASGHSDTQYF. This rearrangement joins TRBV2 to TRBJ2-3; 7 bases agree with TRBD2. The CDR3 has 15 amino acids. After removal of 6 bases from V and 4 bases from J, the junction contained 10 bases not matched to a gene. CDR1 and CDR2 from the germline V gene are SNHLY and FYNNEI.

This chain's CDR3 is CASSLTGDIGEKLFF. CDR3 in DNA: TGTGCCAGCAGCCTAACCGGGGACATCGGTGAAAAACTGTTTTTT. The chain recombines TRBV7-9 with TRBJ1-4; tentative D call: TRBD1 (6 bases). CDR1 is SEHNR and CDR2 is FQNEAQ in the germline V gene (reference sequence). Between the trimmed V and J ends, which lost 5 bases and 7 bases, there was a span of 17 bases. The CDR3 length is 15 residues.